This T cell receptor beta chain comes out of a study of T-cell reconstitution after alpha-beta-depleted transplantation in children. Findings and limits, study-wide: From surviving recipient T cells and thymic progenitors came the high day-60 TCRbeta diversity observed in some patients. By about two months after transplant, alpha-beta T cells reportedly arose from several hundred graft clones that had expanded.

This clonotype was detected a few times. Its antigen is as yet unknown. The junction had 7 bases not matched to a gene; V was cut back by 3 bases and J by 4 bases. Germline CDR1 is DFQATT and CDR2 is SNEGSKA (reference sequence). This CDR3 spans 15 amino acids. Unique molecular identifiers were incorporated when the TCRbeta library was constructed. TCRdb itself ran the PCR reads through MiXCR, one entry per CDR3 protein. The table has about 980,000 distinct CDR3 sequences, roughly 31% seen once. Here the sequenced sample was PBMCs, mostly from graft donor cells, taken 360 days after TCRalphabeta/CD19-depleted stem cell transplant. The chain is built from TRBV20-1 and TRBJ2-1; 9 bases match TRBD2. This receptor was identified in a boy less than two years old who had a stem cell transplant for SCID, so the T cells may come from the graft donor. CDR3 DNA: TGCAGTGCTAGCAAAGCGGGAGGTTTATACAATGAGCAGTTCTTC. Translating gives CSASKAGGLYNEQFF.